These T cell receptor beta chains were read from a single sample in a study of cytotoxic CD8 clonotypes in ibrutinib-treated CLL. Only in-frame clones appear in the TCRdb table, and some are missing; sequencing was by immunoSEQ multiplex PCR. Of around 60,000 clones in the sample, approximately 62% were seen once. Sequenced here: PBMCs, sampled after 12 months of ibrutinib treatment. The receptor set was obtained from a human donor with chronic lymphocytic leukemia. The CDR3 runs from the conserved cysteine through the conserved F or W. Each record gives: V gene, clone size, D gene, CDR3 length, J gene, CDR3 protein, CDR3 DNA. A D gene is named only where the DNA matches it firmly. The size field is filled for only some rows; it gives once, few, many or a size class.

>TRBV4-1|.|.|15|TRBJ1-3
CASSTRANSGNTIYF
TGCGCCAGCTCGACTCGGGCCAACTCTGGAAACACCATATATTTT
>TRBV28|.|.|15|TRBJ1-5
CASSPPGTPNQPQHF
TGTGCCAGCAGCCCCCCCGGGACACCTAATCAGCCCCAGCATTTT
>TRBV4-1|many|.|17|TRBJ2-5
CASSQGWGSGPGETQYF
TGCGCCAGCAGCCAAGGTTGGGGTTCGGGGCCCGGAGAGACCCAGTACTTC
>TRBV7-8|many|.|13|TRBJ1-3
CASSLAGSNTIYF
TGTGCCAGCAGCTTAGCCGGGAGCAACACCATATATTTT
>TRBV6-6|.|TRBD1|13|TRBJ2-7
CASRPQGMVGQYF
TGTGCCAGCAGACCACAGGGGATGGTCGGGCAGTACTTC
>TRBV7-9|.|.|14|TRBJ1-4
CASSFANRGEKLFF
TGTGCCAGCAGCTTCGCCAATCGAGGGGAAAAACTGTTTTTT
>TRBV7-6|.|TRBD1|15|TRBJ2-5
CASSLTGGVQETQYF
TGTGCCAGCAGCTTGACAGGGGGGGTCCAAGAGACCCAGTACTTC
>TRBV30|once|.|11|TRBJ1-1
CAWRQNTEAFF
TGTGCCTGGAGACAGAACACTGAAGCTTTCTTT
>TRBV5-4|.|.|14|TRBJ1-1
CASSLDGLVTEAFF
TGTGCCAGCAGCTTGGACGGGCTGGTCACTGAAGCTTTCTTT
>TRBV11-2|.|.|17|TRBJ2-3
CASSLIPAGHRTDTQYF
TGTGCCAGCAGCTTAATCCCCGCGGGCCATCGCACAGATACGCAGTATTTT
>TRBV19|few|TRBD1|16|TRBJ2-7
CASSITGTENSYEQYF
TGTGCCAGTAGTATAACCGGGACAGAGAACTCCTACGAGCAGTACTTC
>TRBV18|.|.|13|TRBJ1-5
CASSVTSDQPQHF
TGTGCCAGCTCAGTAACTTCAGATCAGCCCCAGCATTTT
>TRBV7-2|few|.|15|TRBJ2-7
CASSQGLAIAYEQYF
TGTGCCAGCAGCCAGGGACTGGCGATTGCGTACGAGCAGTACTTC
>TRBV18|.|.|13|TRBJ2-5
CASSPPEKETQYF
TGTGCCAGCTCACCACCGGAAAAAGAGACCCAGTACTTC
>TRBV15|.|TRBD1|16|TRBJ2-4
CATSRAGGQGASGEYF
TGTGCCACCAGCAGGGCTGGGGGACAGGGGGCGTCGGGGGAGTACTTC
>TRBV2|once|TRBD2|15|TRBJ2-3
CASSGLAGRRDTQYF
TGTGCCAGCAGCGGACTAGCGGGAAGAAGGGATACGCAGTATTTT
>TRBV7-2|few|.|12|TRBJ1-1
CASSVVNTEAFF
TGTGCCAGCAGCGTAGTGAACACTGAAGCTTTCTTT
>TRBV5-8|.|TRBD2|16|TRBJ2-5
CASSWGLAGAQETQYF
TGTGCCAGCAGCTGGGGACTAGCGGGGGCCCAAGAGACCCAGTACTTC
>TRBV5-1|.|.|14|TRBJ2-7
CASSQVGGGMGQYF
TGCGCCAGCAGCCAGGTCGGGGGAGGAATGGGGCAGTACTTC
>TRBV5-1|.|TRBD1|15|TRBJ1-4
CASSSTGRGNEKLFF
TGCGCCAGCAGCTCGACAGGGAGGGGGAATGAAAAACTGTTTTTT
>TRBV27|few|.|15|TRBJ2-1
CASSSSRVGKNEQFF
TGTGCCAGCAGTTCTTCAAGAGTGGGGAAGAATGAGCAGTTCTTC
>TRBV28|.|.|13|TRBJ2-3
CASSPYTTDTQYF
TGTGCCAGCAGTCCGTACACGACAGATACGCAGTATTTT
>TRBV7-6|.|.|13|TRBJ1-1
CASSLLFDTEAFF
TGTGCCAGCAGCTTACTTTTCGACACTGAAGCTTTCTTT
>TRBV7-8|.|.|15|TRBJ1-4
CASSPYSATNEKLFF
TGTGCCAGCAGCCCCTACAGTGCAACTAATGAAAAACTGTTTTTT
>TRBV6-1|.|.|12|TRBJ2-4
CASKGQKNIQYF
TGTGCCAGCAAAGGGCAGAAAAACATTCAGTACTTC
>TRBV6-1|few|.|12|TRBJ1-2
CASSLNGYGYTF
TGTGCCAGCAGTCTAAACGGCTATGGCTACACCTTC
>TRBV29-1|.|TRBD2|13|TRBJ2-2
CSVGLAGTGELFF
TGCAGCGTTGGACTAGCGGGGACCGGGGAGCTGTTTTTT
>TRBV20-1|few|.|11|TRBJ2-7
CSAREDGEQYF
TGCAGTGCTAGAGAGGACGGCGAGCAGTACTTC
>TRBV6-5|.|TRBD1|16|TRBJ2-3
CASSFLSGGLSDTQYF
TGTGCCAGCAGTTTCCTGTCAGGGGGCCTTTCAGATACGCAGTATTTT
>TRBV18|few|.|13|TRBJ1-1
CASSPRTDTEAFF
TGTGCCAGCTCACCGCGAACGGACACTGAAGCTTTCTTT
>TRBV28|.|.|14|TRBJ1-6
CASSLSAGLAPLHF
TGTGCCAGCAGTTTGTCGGCAGGGCTTGCACCCCTCCACTTT
>TRBV4-2|.|.|15|TRBJ2-2
CASSQGVESTGELFF
TGTGCCAGCAGCCAGGGGGTCGAGAGCACCGGGGAGCTGTTTTTT
>TRBV7-9|.|TRBD2|13|TRBJ2-5
CASSPGLGVDQYF
TGTGCCAGCAGCCCAGGACTAGGTGTAGACCAGTACTTC
>TRBV2|medium-sized|.|14|TRBJ1-6
CASSEQGVNSPLHF
TGTGCCAGCAGTGAACAGGGTGTTAATTCACCCCTCCACTTT
>TRBV7-2|.|.|14|TRBJ2-1
CACALTRSYNEQFF
TGTGCCTGCGCGCTAACGAGATCCTACAATGAGCAGTTCTTC
>TRBV7-9|.|.|14|TRBJ1-2
CASSLAALLGGYTF
TGTGCCAGCAGCTTAGCTGCCCTCCTAGGGGGCTACACCTTC
>TRBV7-2|once|.|16|TRBJ1-2
CASSLVPPPGSYGYTF
TGTGCCAGCAGCTTAGTTCCTCCCCCGGGTTCCTATGGCTACACCTTC
>TRBV7-2|.|.|14|TRBJ2-3
CASSPWVGTDTQYF
TGTGCCAGCAGCCCCTGGGTGGGCACAGATACGCAGTATTTT
>TRBV6-1|.|TRBD2|16|TRBJ2-2
CASSDRAGLNTGELFF
TGTGCCAGCAGTGACCGAGCGGGGTTGAACACCGGGGAGCTGTTTTTT
>TRBV11-2|.|TRBD1|15|TRBJ1-2
CASSLTAGTGDGYTF
TGTGCCAGCAGCCTTACCGCCGGGACAGGGGATGGCTACACCTTC
>TRBV7-2|.|.|16|TRBJ1-2
CASSPSLGGANYGYTF
TGTGCCAGCAGCCCAAGCCTGGGCGGAGCTAACTATGGCTACACCTTC
>TRBV9|.|.|13|TRBJ2-7
CASSVALTYEQYF
TGTGCCAGCAGCGTAGCTCTCACCTACGAGCAGTACTTC
>TRBV18|.|.|14|TRBJ2-1
CASSLSGGGNEQFF
TGTGCCAGCTCGCTCAGCGGAGGTGGTAATGAGCAGTTCTTC
>TRBV13|few|.|15|TRBJ2-4
CASSHRQAAKNIQYF
TGTGCCAGCAGCCACAGACAGGCTGCCAAAAACATTCAGTACTTC
>TRBV4-1|once|.|15|TRBJ2-3
CASSQDVSITDTQYF
TGCGCCAGCAGCCAAGATGTTTCTATCACAGATACGCAGTATTTT
>TRBV29-1|.|.|17|TRBJ1-2
CSVAEERRRGVPGGYTF
TGCAGCGTTGCTGAAGAAAGAAGGAGGGGGGTCCCGGGAGGCTACACCTTC